The 32 T cell receptor beta chains below were found in one sample sequenced in a study of T cell repertoires in cytomegalovirus infection. TCRdb used MiXCR to reprocess the reads, holding one entry per CDR3 protein. The sample includes about 770,000 distinct CDR3 sequences, about 29% of them seen just once. These TCRs are of unknown antigen specificity. Source: cultured CD8+ T cells from PBMCs, taken from culture after CMV antigen stimulation. The receptors come from a human donor in good health (CMV status not recorded). Some clones in this sample may be carry-over from other donors' samples.

This clonotype has a handful of counts. CDR3: CASSLGQGANTQYF. The CDR3 bases are TGTGCCAGCAGCTTGGGACAGGGGGCAAATACGCAGTATTTT. V gene TRBV7-6 combines with J gene TRBJ2-3, with 12 bases fitting TRBD1. Trimming cost V 3 bases and J 7 bases; bases outside gene matches: 2. Germline V gives CDR1 SGHVS, CDR2 FNYEAQ. The CDR3 loop spans 14 amino acids.

The V call is TRBV7-6, the J call TRBJ1-5, with D possibly TRBD1 on 5 matching bases. The germline gives CDR1 SGHVS, CDR2 FNYEAQ. This CDR3 contains 15 residues. The germline V and J ends were trimmed by 8 bases and 2 bases, with 16 bases remaining between them. For the CDR3, the DNA is TGTGCCAGCCAGGCAGGGCTTAGCGGCAATCAGCCCCAGCATTTT. Translated: CASQAGLSGNQPQHF.

This clonotype was detected many times. The chain is built from TRBV7-3 and TRBJ2-2, with TRBD1 matching 8 bases. With V trimmed by 3 bases and J by 7 bases, 13 bases remained unmatched. CDR1 SGHTA and CDR2 FQGTGA come from the germline V gene. The CDR3 extends over 17 amino acids. The DNA of the CDR3 is TGTGCCAGCAGCTTGCATCCGGGACACGGGACAGGCGGGGAGCTGTTTTTT. Its translation: CASSLHPGHGTGGELFF.

This clonotype came up many times. This chain uses TRBV12-3 or TRBV12-4 with TRBJ1-1; possible D gene TRBD1, 5 bases. The CDR3 spans 11 residues. V dropped 8 bases and J dropped 4 bases, with 8 bases sitting between them. CDR3 loop: CASPGGTEAFF. The CDR3 bases are TGTGCCAGCCCCGGGGGCACTGAAGCTTTCTTT.

CDR3 sequence: CASSPDTGGPYEQYV. In nucleotides, the CDR3 is TGTGCCAGCTCCCCAGACACAGGGGGCCCCTACGAGCAGTACGTC. The genes are TRBV18 and TRBJ2-7; 9 bases match TRBD1. Germline lookup yields CDR1 KGHSH and CDR2 LQKENI. With V trimmed by 6 bases and J by 2 bases, 8 bases remained unmatched. CDR3 length equals 15 residues.

This clonotype was counted only a few times. The rearrangement uses TRBV13 and TRBJ1-6; D is perhaps TRBD1 (5 bases). The CDR3 is 15 amino acids. CDR1 is PRHDT and CDR2 is FYEKMQ in the germline V gene (reference sequence). With 4 bases removed from V and 2 bases from J, the gap between germline ends came to 9 bases. The CDR3 DNA reads as TGTGCCAGCAGCTCCGCAGGGCCCTATAATTCACCCCTCCACTTT. Protein: CASSSAGPYNSPLHF.

This clonotype has only a few counts. The chain couples TRBV10-3 to TRBJ2-7, with TRBD1 matching over 11 bases. Germline assignment: CDR1 ENHRY and CDR2 SYGVKD. The CDR3 is 15 residues long. V trimming: 7 bases; J trimming: 2 bases; junction bases outside the gene matches: 7. The CDR3 bases are TGTGCCATCACCATCGGGACAGGGGGTACCTACGAGCAGTACTTC. It is translated as CAITIGTGGTYEQYF.

This clonotype was counted once. The chain recombines TRBV4-1 with TRBJ1-2; 9 positions match TRBD1. J gave up 6 bases and V 4 bases, and 12 bases lay outside the gene matches. The germline gives CDR1 MGHRA, CDR2 YSYEKL. The CDR3 covers 16 residues. CDR3 sequence reads: CASSPQPQGQGDGYTF. The CDR3 DNA sequence: TGCGCCAGCAGCCCCCAACCCCAGGGACAGGGTGATGGCTACACCTTC.

V is TRBV19 and J is TRBJ1-5; 10 bases line up with TRBD1. Per the germline V gene, CDR1 is LNHDA and CDR2 is SQIVND (reference sequence). Trimming cost V 5 bases and J 3 bases; bases outside gene matches: 4. This CDR3 contains 15 residues. CDR3 amino acids: CASSGQGGDNQPQHF. CDR3 nucleotides: TGTGCCAGTAGTGGACAGGGGGGAGACAATCAGCCCCAGCATTTT.

The V gene is TRBV7-6, the J gene TRBJ2-6, with D unresolved. Deletions cut 4 bases from V and 2 bases from J, with 6 bases between. CDR1 is SGHVS, CDR2 FNYEAQ, per germline. The CDR3 is 14 residues long. Here the CDR3 DNA reads TGTGCCAGCAGCTATACAACTGGGGCCAACGTCCTGACTTTC. Translated, it gives CASSYTTGANVLTF.

This clonotype was detected once. The rearrangement uses TRBV13 and TRBJ2-7, with 10 bases matching TRBD1. Germline V gene sequence: CDR1 PRHDT, CDR2 FYEKMQ (reference sequence). This CDR3 has 13 residues. With 10 bases clipped from V and 3 bases from J, the junction kept 6 bases outside the gene matches. The CDR3 region is CATRDRGNYEQYF. CDR3 nucleotides: TGTGCCACCCGGGACAGGGGAAACTACGAGCAGTACTTC.

The V and J genes are TRBV19 and TRBJ1-5, with D perhaps matching TRBD1 (6 bases). V lost 0 bases and J 5 bases, leaving 17 bases between the germline ends. Germline V lookup: CDR1 LNHDA, CDR2 SQIVND (reference sequence). CDR3 length: 17 residues. CDR3: CASSIEPSQGPYQPQHF. Here the CDR3 DNA reads TGTGCCAGTAGTATAGAACCCTCCCAGGGGCCCTATCAGCCCCAGCATTTT.

This clonotype has a count of ten or more. This chain connects TRBV7-6 to TRBJ2-3; D may be TRBD1 (6 bases). Germline V CDR1 and CDR2: SGHVS, FNYEAQ. The CDR3 covers 15 residues. Trimming left V 3 bases short and J 0 bases short, with 10 bases between. CDR3 bases: TGTGCCAGCAGCTTGGGGGCACTTAGCACAGATACGCAGTATTTT. This codes for CASSLGALSTDTQYF.

This clonotype was observed a handful of times. The V call is TRBV7-9, the J call TRBJ1-4; TRBD1 might be the D (5 bases). CDR1 SEHNR and CDR2 FQNEAQ come from the germline V gene (reference sequence). V was trimmed by 4 bases and J by 0 bases, leaving 15 bases between them. This CDR3 is built from 17 residues. The CDR3 nucleotides read TGTGCCAGCAGCTCCCTGGTCCTACAGGCAACTAATGAAAAACTGTTTTTT. It encodes CASSSLVLQATNEKLFF.

The gene calls are TRBV6-6 and TRBJ2-7, with D possibly being TRBD2 (7 bases). This CDR3 is built from 15 residues. The germline gives CDR1 MNHNY, CDR2 SVGAGI (reference sequence). The V end lost 2 bases, the J end lost 3 bases, and 14 bases lay between the germline ends. The CDR3 DNA is TGTGCCAGCAGTTACCTGGGGGAGGGGGGCTACGAGCAGTACTTC. Protein sequence: CASSYLGEGGYEQYF.

The rearrangement joins TRBV6-1 to TRBJ2-1; 8 nucleotides agree with TRBD1. The CDR3 extends over 18 amino acids. Germline CDR1 and CDR2: MNHNS and SASEGT. Trimming at V came to 2 bases and at J to 4 bases, leaving 13 bases not matched to a gene. CDR3 protein: CASSEQGTGFEMYNEQFF. As DNA, the CDR3 is TGTGCCAGCAGTGAACAGGGGACAGGCTTTGAAATGTACAATGAGCAGTTCTTC.

This rearrangement joins TRBV2 to TRBJ1-2; D gene unclear. Germline V gives CDR1 SNHLY, CDR2 FYNNEI. V dropped 10 bases and J dropped 7 bases, with 13 bases sitting between them. This CDR3 has 11 residues. Written as DNA, the CDR3 is TGTGCCACTCTCCGAGGAGCTGGCTACACCTTC. It codes for CATLRGAGYTF.

In its sample, this clonotype was seen many times. The V and J genes are TRBV7-4 and TRBJ1-2; 7 bases align to TRBD1. This CDR3 spans 15 amino acids. V trimming: 3 bases; J trimming: 8 bases; junction bases outside the gene matches: 12. Germline CDR1 is SGHVT and CDR2 is SQSDAQ. In nucleotides, the CDR3 is TGTGCCAGCAGCTTGGGACAGTTCGAAGTAGAAGGCTACACCTTC. It yields the protein CASSLGQFEVEGYTF.

This sequence joins TRBV27 and TRBJ2-1; 9 positions match TRBD2. V trimming: 2 bases; J trimming: 4 bases; junction bases outside the gene matches: 6. The CDR3 contains 16 residues. CDR1 and CDR2 from the germline V gene are MNHEY and SMNVEV (reference sequence). The CDR3 region has the DNA TGTGCCAGCAGTTTAAACCAGCGGGGGGCATACAATGAGCAGTTCTTC. This encodes CASSLNQRGAYNEQFF.

This chain links TRBV27 with TRBJ2-1; a possible D gene is TRBD2 (5 bases). There are 14 residues in the CDR3. Germline assignment: CDR1 MNHEY and CDR2 SMNVEV (reference sequence). Trimming removed 1 base from V and 8 bases from J, with 12 bases in between. CDR3 region: CASSLFRESYEQFF. Here the CDR3 DNA reads TGTGCCAGCAGTTTATTCCGGGAATCCTATGAGCAGTTCTTC.

Points on this clonotype: A single base separates this from a much larger clone, so it may be a read error. The rearrangement joins TRBV6-1 to TRBJ2-1; D perhaps matches TRBD1 (5 bases). Germline CDR1 and CDR2: MNHNS and SASEGT. V lost 7 bases, J lost 2 bases, and 6 bases lay in between. CDR3 length equals 12 residues. The CDR3, as DNA: TGTGCCAGCAAGGGGACCTACAATGAGCAGTTCTTC. Residues: CASKGTYNEQFF.

Comments on this clonotype: One end of the junction is discordant with germline, which a read error may explain. This sequence joins TRBV7-6 and TRBJ2-7; 7 positions match TRBD1. Germline V lookup: CDR1 SGHVS, CDR2 FNYEAQ. The CDR3 consists of 16 residues. The CDR3 here is CSSSHSGQKSSYEQYF. In DNA form, the CDR3 reads TGTTCCAGCAGCCACTCGGGACAGAAAAGCTCCTACGAGCAGTACTTC.

This clonotype showed up just a few times. The rearrangement joins TRBV7-9 to TRBJ2-3, with D possibly being TRBD2 (7 bases). CDR3 length equals 15 residues. The V and J ends lost 6 bases and 4 bases respectively, with 17 bases between them. In germline, CDR1 is SEHNR, CDR2 FQNEAQ (reference sequence). The CDR3 protein is CASRPGGPWSDTQYF. The CDR3 nucleotides are TGTGCCAGCAGACCGGGGGGCCCGTGGTCAGATACGCAGTATTTT.

The chain combines TRBV27 with TRBJ2-1; D is undetermined. V shed 3 bases and J shed 8 bases, with 8 bases lying between them. Germline assignment: CDR1 MNHEY and CDR2 SMNVEV (reference sequence). The CDR3 extends over 12 amino acids. The CDR3 region has the DNA TGTGCCAGCAGTTTCTCCCCGGATGAGCAGTTCTTC. Protein: CASSFSPDEQFF.

J is TRBJ1-2 and V is TRBV2; no firm D call. V lost 2 bases, J lost 7 bases, and 14 bases lay in between. This CDR3 spans 14 amino acids. Germline-derived CDR1 and CDR2 are SNHLY and FYNNEI. CDR3 protein: CASSEWARGGGYTF. CDR3 DNA: TGTGCCAGCAGTGAATGGGCCCGGGGAGGTGGCTACACCTTC.

In this sample, this clonotype turned up a few times. The chain has TRBV6-1 and TRBJ2-1, with TRBD1 identical over 8 bases. Germline V gene data show CDR1 as MNHNS and CDR2 as SASEGT. The CDR3 has 14 amino acids. V lost 5 bases and J lost 5; bases outside the gene matches: 5. The CDR3 is CASSWTGSNNEQFF. CDR3 DNA sequence: TGTGCCAGCAGTTGGACAGGGAGTAACAATGAGCAGTTCTTC.

In this sample, this clonotype turned up a few times. The chain's CDR3 is CASSLAGDRRPYGYTF. CDR3 coding DNA: TGTGCCAGCAGCCTAGCTGGCGACAGAAGGCCCTATGGCTACACCTTC. The rearrangement links TRBV5-4 to TRBJ1-2; possible D gene TRBD1, 5 bases. This CDR3 has 16 amino acids. Germline V gives CDR1 SGHNT, CDR2 YYREEE (reference sequence). V was shortened by 4 bases and J by 4 bases, with 20 bases between the two germline ends.

The chain has TRBV2 and TRBJ2-3, with D possibly called TRBD1 or TRBD2 (5 bases each). The V gene's germline CDR1 is SNHLY and CDR2 FYNNEI. This CDR3 has 14 residues. Trimming left V 10 bases short and J 1 base short, with 15 bases between. In nucleotides, the CDR3 is TGTGCCACCCTGCAAGGGGACGGCACAGATACGCAGTATTTT. Its protein is CATLQGDGTDTQYF.

This clonotype was seen at least ten times. The chain joins TRBV27 to TRBJ1-5, with D perhaps matching TRBD1 (6 bases). Germline CDR1 and CDR2: MNHEY and SMNVEV (reference sequence). V was pared by 5 bases and J by 4 bases, with 18 bases between. CDR3 length equals 16 residues. Here the CDR3 DNA reads TGTGCCAGCAGTCTCACAAAGGGGGGATGGAATCAGCCCCAGCATTTT. Its translation is CASSLTKGGWNQPQHF.

V and J are TRBV20-1 and TRBJ1-2, with D possibly matching TRBD1 (5 bases). Germline V gene data show CDR1 as DFQATT and CDR2 as SNEGSKA (reference sequence). The CDR3 consists of 12 residues. Trimming shortened V by 5 bases and J by 7 bases, and 14 bases separated the two germline ends. CDR3 region: CSASDGGVGYTF. The DNA for the CDR3 is TGCAGTGCTTCCGACGGGGGTGTTGGCTACACCTTC.

This clonotype was detected once. The chain is built from TRBV10-3 and TRBJ2-2; D is undetermined. V was cut by 1 base and J by 6 bases, with 3 bases left in between. The CDR3 covers 12 residues. Germline V CDR1 and CDR2: ENHRY, SYGVKD. In DNA form, the CDR3 reads TGTGCCATCAGTGAGTTCTCCGGGGAGCTGTTTTTT. Translated, it gives CAISEFSGELFF.

This clonotype has a count of ten or more. The chain recombines TRBV7-6 with TRBJ1-2; TRBD1 might be the D (6 bases). The germline V gene has CDR1 SGHVS and CDR2 FNYEAQ. The CDR3 length is 18 residues. Trimming removed 0 bases at V and 4 bases at J, with 21 bases between. CDR3 sequence (DNA): TGTGCCAGCAGCTTAGCGTTAGTTTGGGGGGCGGTCCCCTATGGCTACACCTTC. It specifies CASSLALVWGAVPYGYTF. The full variable domain, rest sourced from reference TRBV7-6 and TRBJ1-2, is GAGVSQSPRYKVTKRGQDVALRCDPISGHVSLYWYRQALGQGPEFLTYFNYEAQQDKSGLPNDRFSAERPEGSISTLTIQRTEQRDSAMYRCASSLALVWGAVPYGYTFGSGTRLTVV.